Listed here are 19 T cell receptor beta chains from one sample, sequenced in a study of blood T cell repertoires in COVID-19 (dated by TCRdb to the early 2020s). The library was built by means of the immunoSEQ multiplex PCR assay. The table comes from immuneACCESS by way of TCRdb, which keeps in-frame sequences with V and J called. Part of the clones is missing from these tables; in studies checked, under half for an unresolved V gene and the rest for unknown reasons. The sample includes about 190,000 clones, with approximately 84% observed a single time. Under 4% of the sample lies in the top ten. The sample consisted of PBMCs or T cells enriched from blood (not recorded which). Receptors originate from a woman aged 25 to 45 who had recovered from COVID-19.

V and J are TRBV6-5 and TRBJ1-1; tentatively, D is TRBD1 (6 bases). The CDR3 runs to 14 residues. From germline, CDR1 is MNHEY and CDR2 SVGAGI. The V and J ends lost 5 bases and 11 bases respectively, with 21 bases between them. CDR3 in DNA: TGTGCCAGCAGTCCCGGCGGGGGGGGCAGCCCGGCTTTCTTT. Encoded protein: CASSPGGGGSPAFF.

The chain carries TRBV15 and TRBJ2-5, with TRBD1 identical over 9 bases. The germline V gene has CDR1 LNHNV and CDR2 YYDKDF (reference sequence). The CDR3 consists of 15 residues. V lost 5 bases and J lost 3; bases outside the gene matches: 7. For the CDR3, the DNA is TGTGCCACCAGCGGCCGGGACAGGGTTAAAGAGACCCAGTACTTC. This encodes CATSGRDRVKETQYF.

V gene TRBV24-1 combines with J gene TRBJ1-2; no clear D gene. The CDR3 runs to 13 residues. The ends were cut back, 4 bases at V and 8 bases at J, with 13 bases in the middle. Germline V gene lookup returns CDR1 KGHDR and CDR2 SFDVKD. The CDR3 sequence: CATSDGGPKGYTF. The CDR3 nucleotides read TGTGCCACCAGTGACGGAGGGCCCAAGGGCTACACCTTC.

The rearrangement uses TRBV28 and TRBJ1-1; 7 bases agree with TRBD1. The length of the CDR3 is 15 residues. With V trimmed by 4 bases and J by 1 base, 6 bases remained unmatched. Looked up from germline, CDR1 is MDHEN and CDR2 is SYDVKM. This CDR3 is CASSSSGTENTEAFF. Written as DNA, the CDR3 is TGTGCCAGCAGTTCCTCCGGGACAGAGAACACTGAAGCTTTCTTT.

The DNA of the CDR3 is TGTGCCAGCAGCGCCGGAACAGGGCCTTCACCCCTCCACTTT. Translation gives CASSAGTGPSPLHF. The chain joins TRBV5-8 to TRBJ1-6; tentative D call: TRBD1 (6 bases). The germline V gene has CDR1 SGHTS and CDR2 YDEGEE. There are 14 residues in the CDR3. V was shortened by 4 bases and J by 9 bases, with 14 bases between the two germline ends.

The chain joins TRBV24-1 to TRBJ2-1; TRBD2 matches 9 bases. CDR1 and CDR2 from the germline V gene are KGHDR and SFDVKD. Losses at the gene ends were 1 base for V and 9 bases for J; bases not matched to a gene: 6. This CDR3 has 15 residues. The CDR3 protein is CATSDFVSGGGEQFF. CDR3 bases: TGTGCCACCAGTGATTTTGTTAGCGGGGGCGGTGAGCAGTTCTTC.

The table lists this clone with a count of one. CDR3 in amino acids: CASSKGTDSGNTIYF. The CDR3 bases are TGCGCCAGCAGCAAAGGGACAGACTCTGGAAACACCATATATTTT. The V gene is TRBV5-1, the J gene TRBJ1-3; the match to TRBD1 covers 7 bases. From germline, CDR1 is SGHRS and CDR2 YFSETQ. After removal of 4 bases from V and 0 bases from J, the junction contained 4 bases not matched to a gene. The CDR3 has 15 residues.

CDR3 residues: CATKVGGNTYEQYF. The CDR3 DNA follows: TGTGCCACCAAGGTAGGGGGAAACACCTACGAGCAGTACTTC. V gene TRBV10-3 combines with J gene TRBJ2-7, with a weak D call TRBD1 (6 bases). The CDR3 has 14 amino acids. CDR1 ENHRY and CDR2 SYGVKD come from the germline V gene. Between the trimmed V and J ends, which lost 10 bases and 2 bases, there was a span of 18 bases.

Only one count was recorded for this clone. Here the CDR3 DNA reads TGTGCCAGCAGCACCGGACAGCAAGAGACCCAGTACTTC. This encodes CASSTGQQETQYF. V gene TRBV9 combines with J gene TRBJ2-5; TRBD1 is a possible D gene (6 bases). Trimming left V 4 bases short and J 2 bases short, with 9 bases between. Germline values: CDR1 SGDLS, CDR2 YYNGEE. The CDR3 is 13 amino acids. The full variable domain, with the rest looked up from reference TRBV9 and TRBJ2-5, is DSGVTQTPKHLITATGQRVTLRCSPRSGDLSVYWYQQSLDQGLQFLIQYYNGEERAKGNILERFSAQQFPDLHSELNLSSLELGDSALYFCASSTGQQETQYFGPGTRLLVL.

The chain combines TRBV6-5 with TRBJ2-2; perhaps TRBD2 as D (5 bases). Trimming removed 2 bases from V and 4 bases from J, with 8 bases in between. Germline CDR1 MNHEY, CDR2 SVGAGI. The CDR3 loop spans 14 amino acids. CDR3 sequence reads: CASSYGLTTGELFF. CDR3 bases: TGTGCCAGCAGTTACGGACTGACCACCGGGGAGCTGTTTTTT.

This clone occurred once. V gene TRBV19 combines with J gene TRBJ1-5; D ambiguous. Germline values: CDR1 LNHDA, CDR2 SQIVND (reference sequence). The CDR3 runs to 15 residues. Trimming took 1 base from V and 4 from J, leaving 11 bases between them. CDR3 amino acids: CASSIGGRRNQPQHF. CDR3 DNA: TGTGCCAGTAGTATAGGAGGGCGTAGGAATCAGCCCCAGCATTTT.

This sequence joins TRBV5-1 and TRBJ2-1, with D uncertain. Per germline, CDR1 SGHRS and CDR2 YFSETQ. CDR3 length equals 10 residues. V lost 7 bases and J 5 bases, leaving 4 bases between the germline ends. In DNA form, the CDR3 reads TGCGCCAGCGGCAACAATGAGCAGTTCTTC. The encoded protein is CASGNNEQFF.

The V and J genes are TRBV4-1 and TRBJ2-7; possible D gene TRBD2, 5 bases. The CDR3 totals 15 residues. CDR1 is MGHRA and CDR2 is YSYEKL in the germline V gene. The germline V and J ends were trimmed by 0 bases and 3 bases, with 12 bases remaining between them. Here the CDR3 reads CASSQEPGLVYEQYF. CDR3 sequence (DNA): TGCGCCAGCAGCCAAGAGCCGGGGTTAGTCTACGAGCAGTACTTC.

The chain is built from TRBV28 and TRBJ2-1; TRBD2 matches at 8 bases. The CDR3 consists of 16 residues. Germline CDR1 reads MDHEN; CDR2 reads SYDVKM. Trimming cost V 4 bases and J 7 bases; bases outside gene matches: 12. The CDR3 region is CASSSGAGVGVNEQFF. In nucleotides, the CDR3 is TGTGCCAGCAGTTCAGGAGCGGGAGTGGGTGTTAATGAGCAGTTCTTC.

This sequence joins TRBV28 and TRBJ1-1; possibly TRBD1 for D (5 bases). This CDR3 spans 16 amino acids. V gave up 6 bases and J gave up 3 bases, with 20 bases separating them. Germline V gene data show CDR1 as MDHEN and CDR2 as SYDVKM. The CDR3 region has the DNA TGTGCCAGCAGCCGTCTAACTCGCAGGGTAGACACTGAAGCTTTCTTT. Translation gives CASSRLTRRVDTEAFF.

The chain is built from TRBV9 and TRBJ2-1, with TRBD2 identical over 7 bases. The CDR3 contains 15 residues. V gave up 0 bases and J gave up 4 bases; unmatched junction bases: 4. The germline V gene has CDR1 SGDLS and CDR2 YYNGEE. CDR3 coding DNA: TGTGCCAGCAGCGTAGAAGCGGGGCTGTACAATGAGCAGTTCTTC. It translates to CASSVEAGLYNEQFF.

The chain recombines TRBV9 with TRBJ2-4; maybe TRBD1 (6 bases). Germline lookup yields CDR1 SGDLS and CDR2 YYNGEE. The CDR3 length is 15 residues. Deletions cut 0 bases from V and 2 bases from J, with 9 bases between. The CDR3 here is CASSVAGVTKNIQYF. CDR3 coding DNA: TGTGCCAGCAGCGTAGCAGGGGTCACCAAAAACATTCAGTACTTC. The variable domain in full, with the rest retrieved from reference TRBV9 and TRBJ2-4, is DSGVTQTPKHLITATGQRVTLRCSPRSGDLSVYWYQQSLDQGLQFLIQYYNGEERAKGNILERFSAQQFPDLHSELNLSSLELGDSALYFCASSVAGVTKNIQYFGAGTRLSVL.

V usage is TRBV21-1 and J usage is TRBJ2-2; the table's D gene call, TRBD1, was not cross checked with the DNA. TRBV21-1 is a pseudogene locus. This CDR3 spans 16 amino acids. This CDR3 reads CASSSRQGAWTGELFF. In DNA form, the CDR3 reads TGTGCCAGCAGCTCCCGACAGGGGGCTTGGACCGGGGAGCTGTTTTTT.

This clone has only one observation. This chain links TRBV19 with TRBJ2-2; 9 bases map to TRBD1. J was trimmed by 6 bases and V by 7 bases; bases with no gene match: 6. The V gene's germline CDR1 is LNHDA and CDR2 SQIVND (reference sequence). The CDR3 consists of 14 residues. Here the CDR3 DNA reads TGTGCCAGTACCCCGGGACAGGGTTCCGGGGAGCTGTTTTTT. Amino acids: CASTPGQGSGELFF.